The entry below describes one TCR beta chain. Its specificity is unknown. Whole-study results and caveats: In terms of TCR gene usage, tumor memory CD4+ T cells clustered together with blood and lymph node memory CD4+ cells, as well as with lymph node naive CD4+ cells. Greatest tumor Treg TCR overlap was with tumor naive CD4+ cells. The larger cohort examined one V-J beta rearrangement, not whole repertoires.

The CDR3 has 14 residues. Germline loops: CDR1 MNHEY, CDR2 SVGEGT. The V gene end was trimmed by 2 bases and the J gene end by 5 bases; junction bases not matched to a gene: 5. One entry per CDR3 protein, called by TCRdb with MiXCR from the 5' RACE reads. The data show fewer than 8,500 distinct CDR3 sequences, about 60% seen once. The material sequenced was tumor-infiltrating memory CD4+ T cells sorted from the breast tumor. Regarding subset: memory CD4+ T cells, CD4+CD45RO+CD25-. This receptor was taken from a female donor with breast cancer. The rearrangement joins TRBV6-2 or TRBV6-3 to TRBJ2-5; 7 bases match TRBD1. The CDR3: CASSYEGAEETQYF. Here the CDR3 DNA reads TGTGCCAGCAGTTACGAGGGGGCGGAGGAGACCCAGTACTTC.